This TCR beta chain originates from a study of blood T cell repertoires in COVID-19. Study in general: Whether acute or convalescent, the COVID-19 samples came from the United States, Italy and Spain.

Authors' methods: Quantification of nucleated cells was approximated via reference gene primer amplification. Generated by immunoSEQ multiplex PCR, the TCRdb table keeps only in-frame clones and is missing some. V, J and clone size derive from that table, while D and trimming were established from the DNA sequence. The data hold about 160,000 clones, with roughly 80% observed a single time. The study recruited people aged roughly 18 to 95 years across approximately 24 US areas. The study counted Cohort 3 donors as recovered given two negative PCRs, clearance, or symptom resolution. The V gene lost 1 base and the J gene lost 6 bases, with 15 bases spanning the gap. The length of the CDR3 is 16 residues.

This receptor was obtained from a woman in her fifties or sixties who had recovered from COVID-19. Source material: PBMCs or T cells enriched from blood (not recorded which). This sequence joins TRBV23-1 and TRBJ2-2, with D tentatively TRBD2 (5 bases). TRBV23-1 carries the ORF label, with uncertain function. The CDR3 DNA follows: TGCGCCAGCAGTCAATGGGCGGGCGGTACGTCCGGGGAGCTGTTTTTT. This codes for CASSQWAGGTSGELFF.